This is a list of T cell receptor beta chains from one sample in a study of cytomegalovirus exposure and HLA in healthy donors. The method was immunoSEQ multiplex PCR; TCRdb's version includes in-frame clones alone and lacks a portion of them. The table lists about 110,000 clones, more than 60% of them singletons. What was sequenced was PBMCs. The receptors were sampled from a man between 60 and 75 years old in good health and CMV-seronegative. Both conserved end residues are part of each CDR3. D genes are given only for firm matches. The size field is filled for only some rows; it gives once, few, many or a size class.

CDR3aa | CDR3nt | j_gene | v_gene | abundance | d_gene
CASSFDRGSYGYTF | TGTGCCAGCAGCTTTGACAGGGGGAGCTATGGCTACACCTTC | TRBJ1-2 | TRBV5-4 | - | TRBD1
CASSQDRLGTDTQYF | TGTGCCAGCAGCCAAGATCGACTTGGCACAGATACGCAGTATTTT | TRBJ2-3 | TRBV4-2 | - | -
CASSLVGNSGRISTDTQYF | TGCGCCAGCAGCTTGGTCGGCAATTCAGGTCGGATCAGCACAGATACGCAGTATTTT | TRBJ2-3 | TRBV5-1 | - | -
CASSVTQGAGSPLHF | TGTGCCAGCAGCGTCACACAGGGAGCGGGATCACCCCTCCACTTT | TRBJ1-6 | TRBV5-4 | few | -
CASSLGAGQGANQPQHF | TGTGCCAGCAGCTTGGGGGCTGGACAGGGGGCCAATCAGCCCCAGCATTTT | TRBJ1-5 | TRBV11-2 | - | TRBD1
CSVGTSGLSYEQYF | TGCAGCGTTGGGACTAGCGGGCTGAGCTACGAGCAGTACTTC | TRBJ2-7 | TRBV29-1 | - | TRBD2
CASSQDPDRNTGELFF | TGTGCCAGCAGCCAAGACCCGGACAGAAACACCGGGGAGCTGTTTTTT | TRBJ2-2 | TRBV4-2 | - | -
CASSLAGRGETQYF | TGTGCCAGCAGCTTAGCCGGTAGGGGGGAGACCCAGTACTTC | TRBJ2-5 | TRBV7-2 | - | -
CASSIVTGLRGYTF | TGTGCCAGCAGTATAGTTACAGGGTTGCGGGGCTACACCTTC | TRBJ1-2 | TRBV27 | - | -
CASSLRAEGGYTF | TGTGCCAGCAGTTTAAGGGCCGAGGGCGGCTACACCTTC | TRBJ1-2 | TRBV27 | once | -
CASSLSLGGTYNEQFF | TGTGCCAGCAGCTTAAGTCTTGGCGGAACTTACAATGAGCAGTTCTTC | TRBJ2-1 | TRBV7-9 | - | -
CASTDSGFLYNEQFF | TGTGCCAGCACCGATAGCGGATTTCTCTACAATGAGCAGTTCTTC | TRBJ2-1 | TRBV7-9 | - | -
CASSIEGRAGELFF | TGTGCCAGTAGTATAGAAGGGAGGGCCGGGGAGCTGTTTTTT | TRBJ2-2 | TRBV19 | - | TRBD2
CASSEYRNTIYF | TGTGCCAGCAGTGAATACAGAAACACCATATATTTT | TRBJ1-3 | TRBV25-1 | - | -
CASSETVSNQPQHF | TGTGCCAGCAGTGAGACAGTTAGCAATCAGCCCCAGCATTTT | TRBJ1-5 | TRBV2 | - | -
CSARDDNGYTF | TGCAGTGCTAGAGATGACAATGGCTACACCTTC | TRBJ1-2 | TRBV20-1 | - | -
CASRTGPLHNEQFF | TGTGCCAGCAGAACAGGGCCCCTCCACAATGAGCAGTTCTTC | TRBJ2-1 | TRBV28 | - | -
CASSSGDSPLHF | TGTGCCAGCAGCTCGGGGGATTCACCCCTCCACTTT | TRBJ1-6 | TRBV5-4 | - | -
CASRETGGATNYGYTF | TGTGCCAGCAGGGAGACAGGGGGCGCGACTAACTATGGCTACACCTTC | TRBJ1-2 | TRBV7-2 | - | TRBD1
CASSSPGGGELFF | TGTGCCAGCAGCTCCCCCGGCGGCGGGGAGCTGTTTTTT | TRBJ2-2 | TRBV7-2 | - | -
CASSPPGGPDEKLFF | TGTGCCAGCAGCCCGCCAGGGGGTCCTGATGAAAAACTGTTTTTT | TRBJ1-4 | TRBV5-6 | - | TRBD1
CASSSGQVPSEQYF | TGCGCCAGCAGCTCAGGACAAGTCCCCTCCGAGCAGTACTTC | TRBJ2-7 | TRBV5-1 | once | -
CASKVGPGLSYNEQFF | TGCGCCAGCAAGGTGGGGCCGGGACTATCCTACAATGAGCAGTTCTTC | TRBJ2-1 | TRBV5-1 | - | TRBD2
CASHPAVNSPLHF | TGTGCCAGCCATCCTGCGGTTAATTCACCCCTCCACTTT | TRBJ1-6 | TRBV28 | - | -
CASSRYQGARNSPLHF | TGTGCCAGCAGCCGGTACCAGGGGGCTAGGAATTCACCCCTCCACTTT | TRBJ1-6 | TRBV14 | - | TRBD1
CASSVDEGAGLSYEQYF | TGTGCCAGCAGCGTAGATGAGGGGGCCGGACTATCCTACGAGCAGTACTTC | TRBJ2-7 | TRBV9 | - | -
CATEDRGYGYTF | TGTGCCACCGAGGACAGGGGTTATGGCTACACCTTC | TRBJ1-2 | TRBV28 | - | TRBD1
CASRPQSANYGYTF | TGCGCCAGCAGGCCCCAATCAGCTAACTATGGCTACACCTTC | TRBJ1-2 | TRBV5-1 | - | -
CASSAGGEDGYTF | TGTGCCAGCAGTGCAGGGGGCGAGGATGGCTACACCTTC | TRBJ1-2 | TRBV6-4 | - | TRBD1
CASSFPSSYEQYF | TGTGCCAGCAGCTTTCCCAGCTCCTACGAGCAGTACTTC | TRBJ2-7 | TRBV5-6 | - | -
CASSYSEMNTEAFF | TGTGCCAGCAGTTACTCGGAGATGAACACTGAAGCTTTCTTT | TRBJ1-1 | TRBV6-6 | - | -
CASRGQGGYNSPLHF | TGTGCCAGCAGAGGACAGGGAGGCTATAATTCACCCCTCCACTTT | TRBJ1-6 | TRBV6-4 | - | TRBD1
CASSLGQTQYF | TGTGCCAGCAGCTTGGGCCAGACCCAGTACTTC | TRBJ2-5 | TRBV7-6 | - | -
CASSGAANSGNTIYF | TGTGCCAGCAGTGGCGCAGCGAACTCTGGAAACACCATATATTTT | TRBJ1-3 | TRBV2 | once | -
CASSIVAGPYEQYF | TGTGCCAGTAGTATTGTGGCAGGCCCCTACGAGCAGTACTTC | TRBJ2-7 | TRBV19 | - | -
CASSQGALDNSPLHF | TGTGCCAGCTCACAGGGGGCGCTGGATAATTCACCCCTCCACTTT | TRBJ1-6 | TRBV18 | - | TRBD1
CASSGQGSTYNEQFF | TGCGCCAGCAGCGGACAGGGTAGCACCTACAATGAGCAGTTCTTC | TRBJ2-1 | TRBV5-1 | - | TRBD1
CASAGEDIQYF | TGTGCCAGCGCCGGGGAGGACATTCAGTACTTC | TRBJ2-4 | TRBV6-1 | - | -
CASSLGSGTGIPYEQYF | TGTGCCAGCAGCTTGGGCTCGGGGACAGGGATACCCTACGAGCAGTACTTC | TRBJ2-7 | TRBV5-8 | - | TRBD1
CASGPDRGNNQPQHF | TGTGCCAGCGGGCCGGACAGGGGAAACAATCAGCCCCAGCATTTT | TRBJ1-5 | TRBV6-8 | - | TRBD1
CASSYDGRSPEAFF | TGTGCCAGCAGTTACGACGGGAGGTCCCCTGAAGCTTTCTTT | TRBJ1-1 | TRBV6-5 | - | -
CASSFRQGTAGYTF | TGTGCCAGCAGCTTCCGGCAGGGGACAGCTGGCTACACCTTC | TRBJ1-2 | TRBV7-9 | - | TRBD1
CASSQRVGGTGELFF | TGTGCCAGCAGCCAGCGGGTAGGCGGCACCGGGGAGCTGTTTTTT | TRBJ2-2 | TRBV7-3 | - | -
CASSLSAGQGADTQYF | TGTGCCAGCAGCTTGTCCGCTGGACAGGGTGCAGATACGCAGTATTTT | TRBJ2-3 | TRBV5-4 | - | TRBD1
CASSWEGQEYEQYF | TGTGCCAGCAGCTGGGAAGGACAGGAATACGAGCAGTACTTC | TRBJ2-7 | TRBV5-5 | - | TRBD1
CASSPPDSEKLFF | TGCGCCAGCAGCCCCCCGGACAGTGAAAAACTGTTTTTT | TRBJ1-4 | TRBV5-1 | once | -
CASSLRGEAFF | TGTGCCAGCAGCTTACGAGGTGAAGCTTTCTTT | TRBJ1-1 | TRBV7-2 | - | -
CASTWGPAYSNQPQHF | TGTGCCAGTACTTGGGGGCCAGCCTATAGCAATCAGCCCCAGCATTTT | TRBJ1-5 | TRBV19 | - | -
CASSLDTNTEAFF | TGTGCCAGCAGTCTGGACACGAACACTGAAGCTTTCTTT | TRBJ1-1 | TRBV7-6 | - | -
CSVGDRGDTEAFF | TGCAGCGTGGGGGACAGGGGGGACACTGAAGCTTTCTTT | TRBJ1-1 | TRBV29-1 | - | TRBD1
CASSRTGVGNEQFF | TGTGCCAGCAGCCGGACAGGGGTAGGGAATGAGCAGTTCTTC | TRBJ2-1 | TRBV11-1 | - | TRBD1
CSGGQQETQYF | TGCAGTGGGGGGCAACAAGAGACCCAGTACTTC | TRBJ2-5 | TRBV20-1 | once | -
CASSLPGQGIYSPLHF | TGTGCCAGCAGTTTACCGGGACAGGGGATTTATTCACCCCTCCACTTT | TRBJ1-6 | TRBV28 | few | TRBD1
CSVAGTREQYF | TGCAGCGTGGCCGGGACTAGAGAGCAGTACTTC | TRBJ2-7 | TRBV29-1 | once | TRBD2
CASSQDYRGAVDTQYF | TGTGCCAGCAGCCAAGATTACCGGGGGGCAGTAGATACGCAGTATTTT | TRBJ2-3 | TRBV4-2 | - | -
CASSPQGATEKLFF | TGTGCCAGCAGCCCTCAGGGGGCGACTGAAAAACTGTTTTTT | TRBJ1-4 | TRBV9 | - | TRBD1
CAWSVAREGNQPQHF | TGTGCCTGGAGTGTAGCCAGGGAAGGCAATCAGCCCCAGCATTTT | TRBJ1-5 | TRBV30 | - | -
CASSFDRIQDTQYF | TGTGCCAGCTCATTCGACAGGATTCAAGATACGCAGTATTTT | TRBJ2-3 | TRBV18 | once | -